Below are 26 T cell receptor beta chains sequenced from a single sample in a study of blood T cell repertoires in COVID-19. The table came from immunoSEQ multiplex PCR; TCRdb's copy has only in-frame clones and leaves some out. The sample records 100,000 to 150,000 clones, 75% to 85% being singletons. Sequencing used peripheral blood. The source is a woman in her forties or fifties with acute or convalescent COVID-19.

V and J are TRBV19 and TRBJ1-2; D not resolved. Looked up from germline, CDR1 is LNHDA and CDR2 is SQIVND (reference sequence). Trimming left V 6 bases short and J 3 bases short, with 8 bases between. CDR3 length: 12 residues. CDR3 nucleotide sequence: TGTGCCAGTAGGGCAGTCTACTATGGCTACACCTTC. It translates to CASRAVYYGYTF.

This sequence joins TRBV10-3 and TRBJ2-7, with D tentatively TRBD2 (7 bases). Deletions cut 0 bases from V and 6 bases from J, with 12 bases between. This CDR3 has 14 residues. Germline V gene lookup returns CDR1 ENHRY and CDR2 SYGVKD. The CDR3 sequence is CAISESRGEGEQYF. DNA for the CDR3: TGTGCCATCAGTGAGTCGAGGGGGGAGGGCGAGCAGTACTTC.

The chain couples TRBV18 to TRBJ1-1; 9 bases are a match to TRBD1. CDR3 length: 15 amino acids. The germline V gene has CDR1 KGHSH and CDR2 LQKENI. The trim removed 6 bases at V and 5 bases at J, leaving 10 bases unmatched. In DNA form, the CDR3 reads TGTGCCAGCTCGTTCAACAGGGGGCTTAGGACTGAAGCTTTCTTT. It codes for CASSFNRGLRTEAFF.

The genes are TRBV3-1 (or the pseudogene TRBV3-2) and TRBJ2-2, with a tentative D call TRBD1 (6 bases). This CDR3 comprises 18 residues. CDR1 and CDR2 (germline): LGHDT, YNNKEL (reference sequence). V was trimmed by 0 bases and J by 7 bases, leaving 21 bases between them. The CDR3 DNA sequence: TGTGCCAGCAGCCAAGATTCCCCGGGACACACCTCAATCGGGGAGCTGTTTTTT. Protein: CASSQDSPGHTSIGELFF.

Here the CDR3 reads CATSDSWTDEAFF. In DNA, the CDR3 is TGTGCCACCAGTGATTCGTGGACTGACGAAGCTTTCTTT. The chain joins TRBV24-1 to TRBJ1-1; D unresolved. The CDR3 consists of 13 residues. V was pared by 2 bases and J by 8 bases, with 11 bases between. The germline V gene encodes CDR1 KGHDR and CDR2 SFDVKD.

The rearrangement links TRBV6-1 to TRBJ1-1; 7 bases align to TRBD1. The CDR3 runs 14 residues. Germline loops: CDR1 MNHNS, CDR2 SASEGT. The V segment lost 2 bases and the J segment 4 bases; nucleotides outside the gene matches: 4. CDR3 nucleotide sequence: TGTGCCAGCAGTGAATACAGGGGTAGCACTGAAGCTTTCTTT. This translates into CASSEYRGSTEAFF.

This clone was observed once. V is TRBV4-1 and J is TRBJ2-1; 11 bases match TRBD2. This CDR3 has 17 amino acids. Germline V gives CDR1 MGHRA, CDR2 YSYEKL. J lost 7 bases, V lost 1 base, and 9 bases had no gene match. This chain's CDR3 is CASSQAEASGRWNEQFF. Written as DNA, the CDR3 is TGCGCCAGCAGCCAAGCTGAGGCTAGCGGGAGGTGGAATGAGCAGTTCTTC.

The V call is TRBV3-1 (or the pseudogene TRBV3-2), the J call TRBJ2-7; 10 bases line up with TRBD2. From germline, CDR1 is LGHDT and CDR2 YNNKEL (reference sequence). The length of the CDR3 is 14 residues. Trimming at V came to 1 base and at J to 5 bases, leaving 2 bases not matched to a gene. CDR3 in DNA: TGTGCCAGCAGCCAAGTAGCGGGAGGAGACGAGCAGTACTTC. Translated: CASSQVAGGDEQYF.

The chain recombines TRBV21-1 with TRBJ2-1; TRBD1 is taken as the D call from the table, unchecked against the DNA. TRBV21-1 is shown as a pseudogene. The CDR3 spans 19 residues. This CDR3 is CASSKRGSARGQGELGQFF. CDR3 DNA sequence: TGTGCCAGCAGCAAACGGGGCTCAGCTAGGGGACAGGGGGAATTGGGGCAGTTCTTC.

This rearrangement joins TRBV28 to TRBJ2-3, with D possibly being TRBD2 (5 bases). The V and J ends lost 8 bases and 5 bases respectively, with 11 bases between them. Germline V gene lookup returns CDR1 MDHEN and CDR2 SYDVKM. The CDR3 is made up of 12 amino acids. Here the CDR3 DNA reads TGTGCCAGCGGACTCACGAGAGATACGCAGTATTTT. Translation gives CASGLTRDTQYF.

The gene calls are TRBV5-5 and TRBJ2-1; 7 positions agree with TRBD1. V gave up 5 bases and J gave up 4 bases; unmatched junction bases: 9. CDR1 SGHKS and CDR2 YYEKEE come from the germline V gene (reference sequence). The CDR3 is 15 residues long. Here the CDR3 reads CASRKPGQKYNEQFF. The CDR3 nucleotides are TGTGCCAGCAGAAAACCGGGACAGAAATACAATGAGCAGTTCTTC.

The rearrangement uses TRBV5-4 and TRBJ2-1; D unresolved. This CDR3 region has 12 residues. Trimming removed 1 base from V and 8 bases from J, with 7 bases in between. Looked up from germline, CDR1 is SGHNT and CDR2 is YYREEE (reference sequence). The CDR3 here is CASSLPRDEQFF. CDR3 DNA sequence: TGTGCCAGCAGCTTGCCCCGGGATGAGCAGTTCTTC.

This clone was seen a single time. The chain links TRBV7-8 to TRBJ2-1; a possible D gene is TRBD1 (6 bases). Germline V gives CDR1 SGHVS, CDR2 FQNEAQ. This CDR3 comprises 14 residues. V was cut by 4 bases and J by 9 bases, with 16 bases left in between. The CDR3 DNA reads TGTGCCAGCAGCTCCATCGGACAGAAGGGTGAGCAGTTCTTC. Encoded protein: CASSSIGQKGEQFF.

V usage is TRBV29-1 and J usage is TRBJ1-2; D gene unclear. CDR3 size: 10 residues. Trimming shortened V by 3 bases and J by 5 bases, and 4 bases separated the two germline ends. Per the germline V gene, CDR1 is SQVTM and CDR2 is ANQGSEA. CDR3 nucleotides: TGCAGCGTTGATGAGTATGGCTACACCTTC. This translates into CSVDEYGYTF.

There are a few counts of this clone. The rearrangement uses TRBV5-5 and TRBJ2-1; 9 nucleotides agree with TRBD2. The CDR3 has 15 residues. Looked up from germline, CDR1 is SGHKS and CDR2 is YYEKEE (reference sequence). J lost 4 bases, V lost 2 bases, and 4 bases had no gene match. This CDR3 reads CASSFGTSIYNEQFF. The DNA of the CDR3 is TGTGCCAGCAGCTTCGGGACTAGCATATACAATGAGCAGTTCTTC.

The V and J genes are TRBV5-4 and TRBJ1-2; a weak D match, TRBD1 (6 bases). V lost 4 bases to trimming and J lost 2 bases, with 6 bases between them. This CDR3 is built from 12 residues. Looked up from germline, CDR1 is SGHNT and CDR2 is YYREEE (reference sequence). Written as DNA, the CDR3 is TGTGCCAGCAGCGGACAGAACTATGGCTACACCTTC. Amino acids: CASSGQNYGYTF. Filled out from reference TRBV5-4 and TRBJ1-2, the complete variable domain reads ETGVTQSPTHLIKTRGQQVTLRCSSQSGHNTVSWYQQALGQGPQFIFQYYREEENGRGNFPPRFSGLQFPNYSSELNVNALELDDSALYLCASSGQNYGYTFGSGTRLTVV.

J is TRBJ1-2 and V is TRBV5-5; D unclear. Between the trimmed V and J ends, which lost 0 bases and 8 bases, there was a span of 14 bases. The length of the CDR3 is 14 residues. From germline, CDR1 is SGHKS and CDR2 YYEKEE (reference sequence). CDR3 nucleotide sequence: TGTGCCAGCAGCTTGGCGGCGGGAACGGGCGGCTACACCTTC. It codes for CASSLAAGTGGYTF.

The chain employs TRBV5-1 and TRBJ1-2; 8 positions agree with TRBD1. The V and J ends lost 4 bases and 0 bases, in that order; junction bases with no gene match: 2. Germline CDR1 and CDR2: SGHRS and YFSETQ. This CDR3 contains 14 residues. CDR3 in DNA: TGCGCCAGCAGCCAGACAGGGGCTAACTATGGCTACACCTTC. It is translated as CASSQTGANYGYTF.

J is TRBJ1-5 and V is TRBV24-1, with a tentative D call TRBD1 (6 bases). In germline, CDR1 is KGHDR, CDR2 SFDVKD. V was pared by 5 bases and J by 4 bases, with 14 bases between. The CDR3 totals 15 residues. The CDR3 bases are TGTGCCACCAGTGCGGGCAGGGGAGCAAATCAGCCCCAGCATTTT. Its protein is CATSAGRGANQPQHF.

The J gene is TRBJ1-2, the V gene TRBV5-1; perhaps TRBD1 as D (6 bases). The CDR3 is 13 amino acids. The V gene lost 3 bases and the J gene lost 5 bases, with 11 bases spanning the gap. Looked up from germline, CDR1 is SGHRS and CDR2 is YFSETQ. Here the CDR3 DNA reads TGCGCCAGCAGCTCGGGACAAACTTATGGCTACACCTTC. This sequence encodes CASSSGQTYGYTF.

The chain couples TRBV20-1 to TRBJ2-1; D might be TRBD2 (6 bases). CDR3 size: 14 residues. Trimming took off 3 bases at V and 4 bases at J, with 13 bases between the two ends. From germline, CDR1 is DFQATT and CDR2 SNEGSKA (reference sequence). The CDR3 loop is CSASPAGPYNEQFF. The CDR3 DNA is TGCAGTGCTAGTCCCGCGGGACCATACAATGAGCAGTTCTTC.

The chain employs TRBV5-6 and TRBJ1-2, with no clear D. With 3 bases removed from V and 8 bases from J, the gap between germline ends came to 8 bases. The CDR3 contains 11 residues. Germline values: CDR1 SGHDT, CDR2 YYEEEE. Here the CDR3 reads CASSYSVGYTF. CDR3 nucleotides: TGTGCCAGCAGCTACTCGGTCGGCTACACCTTC.

The chain recombines TRBV19 with TRBJ1-2; D is possibly TRBD1 (6 bases). CDR1 and CDR2 from the germline V gene are LNHDA and SQIVND (reference sequence). The CDR3 contains 17 residues. The germline V and J ends were trimmed by 5 bases and 2 bases, with 21 bases remaining between them. This CDR3 is CASSQDTGLGANYGYTF. The CDR3, as DNA: TGTGCCAGTAGTCAGGATACAGGGCTGGGAGCAAACTATGGCTACACCTTC.

The CDR3 region is CASSLRGGHEISPLHF. CDR3 DNA: TGTGCCAGCAGTTTACGAGGGGGTCATGAAATTTCACCCCTCCACTTT. The rearrangement joins TRBV27 to TRBJ1-6, with a possible D match to TRBD1 (6 bases). Germline V CDR1 and CDR2: MNHEY, SMNVEV (reference sequence). V was clipped by 2 bases and J by 9 bases, with 17 bases between them. The CDR3 spans 16 residues.

The chain joins TRBV5-4 to TRBJ1-4; 9 positions agree with TRBD1. CDR3 length: 16 amino acids. J gave up 5 bases and V 3 bases, and 8 bases lay outside the gene matches. The V gene's germline CDR1 is SGHNT and CDR2 YYREEE (reference sequence). The CDR3 is CASSSNPGTGNEKLFF. CDR3 nucleotides: TGTGCCAGCAGCTCGAACCCCGGGACAGGGAATGAAAAACTGTTTTTT.

This rearrangement joins TRBV7-2 to TRBJ1-5; maybe TRBD1 (5 bases). Trimming removed 1 base from V and 3 bases from J, with 10 bases in between. The CDR3 is 15 amino acids. CDR1 SGHTA and CDR2 FQGNSA come from the germline V gene. CDR3 sequence reads: CASSLGPGNNQPQHF. The CDR3 bases are TGTGCCAGCAGCTTAGGTCCAGGGAACAATCAGCCCCAGCATTTT.